This T cell receptor (beta chain) is from a study of human T cells and chemical hapten exposure (dated by TCRdb to the early 2020s). Regarding the study in general: For sensitization, 2% DPC in acetone was applied to an approximately 2 cm by approximately 2 cm area of upper inner arm skin. This study followed changes in the peripheral blood TCR repertoire in vivo during primary and secondary sensitization of alopecia patients to the hapten diphenylcyclopropenone (DPC). Libraries were combined into a pool for sequencing, and differences in TCR yield between samples came mainly from small differences in library volumes within the pool. Throughout the roughly 25-week study period, patients were also given weekly therapeutic DPC doses on the scalp. About 30 alopecia patients provided blood for TCR sequencing at one to four time points (pre-sensitization, 2, 6 and 24 weeks). Patch testing was done on the upper back using Finn chambers containing 0.01% DPC, and results were scored after 6 days according to International Contact Dermatitis Research Group standards. The mostly female patient cohort included alopecia areata with under or over 50% scalp involvement, alopecia totalis and alopecia universalis. Blood was sampled from patients pre-sensitization (week 0) and at 2, 6 and about 24 weeks after DPC sensitization.

From cysteine to phenylalanine, the CDR3 is 16 amino acids long. Just CDR3 DNA is preserved here, 48 bases in frame from base 1. The V end gives up 4 bases and the J end 1 base, leaving 6 bases in the junction not matched to a gene. Based on the germline V gene, the CDR1 and CDR2 sequences are SGHVS and FNYEAQ. Receptors were amplified or captured by RACE. The reads were generated on a NextSeq 500. Library preparation attached unique molecular identifiers to individual cDNA molecules for quantitative, reproducible TCR counting. From each blood RNA sample, both TCR alpha and TCR beta chains were sequenced. The study's processing was this. The median number of TCRs per sample was approximately 96,000, ranging from about 23,224 to 750,000. The Decombinator software suite was used to annotate V, J and CDR3 in the TCR reads. Every sample was subsampled to the same number of TCRs (28,000) for the PS versus PT1 abundance plots. Expanded TCRs were defined as absent before sensitization and observed at least eight times at the 2-week time point. TCRdb trimmed the raw reads at Q25, called clones with MiXCR and kept productive beta chains. Merged by CDR3 protein, the rows form single entries marked with the most common genes and DNA. The V and J calls shown here were made by TCRdb, not taken from the authors' results. Within this sample are roughly 81,000 distinct CDR3 sequences, with around 7.9% of them counted one time only. The ten largest clonotypes hold 2.5% to 3% of the sample.

The time point label of this sample denotes: pre-sensitization, week 0. The treatment or condition label on this specimen signifies: therapeutic diphenylcyclopropenone sensitization with weekly scalp DPC. At each patch-test visit, blood was drawn before the patch test was applied. Eligible patients were aged 18 to 70, diagnosed with alopecia, deemed suitable for DPC therapy, and excluded if pregnant. Total RNA was extracted from unfractionated whole blood collected in Tempus Blood RNA tubes. The full study reports these points: Compared with pre-sensitization or healthy control sets, expanded TCRs formed significantly more large CDR3 similarity clusters, which is consistent with antigen-driven responses. The number of PT1 expanded TCRs positively correlated with patch test score, significant at thresholds 8, 16 and 32 but not 4. The number of TCRs above 1 in 1000 frequency did not change with DPC sensitization; there was no evidence of global repertoire structure alterations. Repeated subsampling changed both the strength of the expansion versus patch-test correlation and the threshold at which that correlation became significant. Alopecia, a presumed autoimmune disease, was present in all patients, so the immune response of the patients might differ from that of healthy individuals.

Details on this clonotype: The target of this receptor is not known. No much larger clonotype is one base removed from it; base qualities were not supplied.

Source: whole blood, taken in connection with sensitization to the hapten diphenylcyclopropenone (DPC). The sequence came from a man aged 40-49 years with alopecia areata. Some clones in this sample may be carry-over from other donors' samples. The sequence joins TRBV7-6 to TRBJ2-5; 10 junctional bases match TRBD2. The DNA sequence reads TGTGCCAGCAGCTGGGCTAGCGGGGGCAGCCAAGAGACCCAGTACTTC. It codes for CASSWASGGSQETQYF. Joined to the reference TRBV7-6 and TRBJ2-5 proteins, this CDR3 gives the full variable domain: GAGVSQSPRYKVTKRGQDVALRCDPISGHVSLYWYRQALGQGPEFLTYFNYEAQQDKSGLPNDRFSAERPEGSISTLTIQRTEQRDSAMYRCASSWASGGSQETQYFGPGTRLLVL.